This entry is about one T cell receptor (beta chain). In the source study's methods: Nucleated cell counts were estimated from reference gene primer amplification. Some clones are missing from TCRdb's copy, which holds only in-frame ones; the method was immunoSEQ multiplex PCR. The V and J calls and clone size come from that table; D and trimming were worked out from the DNA. The table has some 280,000 clones, roughly 90% seen once. The data were obtained in a study of blood T cell repertoires in COVID-19. Study summary: PBMCs, B-cell-depleted T cells, or T cells were the source of the cDNA or gDNA that made up the material.

Germline trimming cut 5 bases from V and 4 bases from J; bases unmatched to any gene: 4. The CDR3 extends over 13 amino acids. Germline values: CDR1 SGDLS, CDR2 YYNGEE. This TCR came from a woman in her fifties or sixties with acute or convalescent COVID-19. Specimen: peripheral blood. The V gene is TRBV9, the J gene TRBJ2-3; 7 bases fit TRBD2. CDR3 coding DNA: TGTGCCAGCAGTGGGAGGGTTGCAGATACGCAGTATTTT. Its protein product is CASSGRVADTQYF.